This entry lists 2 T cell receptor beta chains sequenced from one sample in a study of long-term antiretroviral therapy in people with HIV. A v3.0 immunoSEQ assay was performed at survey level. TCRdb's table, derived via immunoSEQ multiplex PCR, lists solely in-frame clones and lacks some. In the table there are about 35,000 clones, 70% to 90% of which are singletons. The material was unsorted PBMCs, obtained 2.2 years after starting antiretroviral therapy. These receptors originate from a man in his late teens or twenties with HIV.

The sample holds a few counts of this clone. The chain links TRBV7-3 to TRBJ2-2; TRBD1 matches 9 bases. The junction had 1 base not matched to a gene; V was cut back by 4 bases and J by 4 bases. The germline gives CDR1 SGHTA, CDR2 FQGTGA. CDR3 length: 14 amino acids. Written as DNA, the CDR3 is TGTGCCAGCAGCTCGACAGGGGGCACCGGGGAGCTGTTTTTT. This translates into CASSSTGGTGELFF.

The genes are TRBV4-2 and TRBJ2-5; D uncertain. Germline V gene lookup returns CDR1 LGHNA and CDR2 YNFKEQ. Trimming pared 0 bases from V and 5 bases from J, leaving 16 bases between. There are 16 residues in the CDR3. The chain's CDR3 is CASSQDRAAPLETQYF. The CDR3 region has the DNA TGTGCCAGCAGCCAAGATCGCGCGGCACCCTTGGAGACCCAGTACTTC.